In this sample, the clone carrying this T cell receptor beta chain turned up many times. Time point: newly diagnosed GD, antithyroid drugs for less than 3 months. Preparation of the TCR library used RNA extracted from PBMCs. Germline assignment: CDR1 SGHKS and CDR2 YYEKEE (reference sequence). J was trimmed by 2 bases and V by 3 bases; bases with no gene match: 6. The CDR3 is 15 amino acids. Library construction for TCR beta used iRepertoire HTBI primers and Arm-PCR of CDR3 regions. TCRdb reanalysed the multiplex PCR reads using MiXCR and keeps one entry per CDR3 protein. This table holds 250,000 or so distinct CDR3 sequences, 20% to 25% found once. The sample belongs to a study of regulatory T cells in long-lasting Graves disease.

Sequenced here: peripheral blood mononuclear cells (PBMCs), sampled at new diagnosis, from a patient treated with antithyroid drugs. This clonotype was sampled from a female donor with Graves disease. The V and J genes are TRBV5-5 and TRBJ2-7; 9 nucleotides match TRBD2. The CDR3 DNA reads as TGTGCCAGCAGCTCTCTGACTAGCGGCACCTACGAGCAGTACTTC. Amino acids: CASSSLTSGTYEQYF.